The present entry profiles one TCR beta chain with its context. The antigen is not known. This specimen comes from a study of cytomegalovirus exposure and HLA in healthy donors. Germline V gene lookup returns CDR1 LNHDA and CDR2 SQIVND (reference sequence). The V end lost 3 bases, the J end lost 5 bases, and 14 bases lay between the germline ends. This CDR3 has 15 residues. It was with 60 Vbeta and 13 Jbeta primers that the PCR ran. Profiling relied on immunoSEQ multiplex PCR, and the TCRdb table lists in-frame clones only, not all of them. The sample carries about 160,000 clones, 81% recorded once. Study-level points and caveats: It has been reported that TCR beta sequences accurately predicted the HLA-A and HLA-B alleles of most subjects.

This TCR came from a man between 45 and 60 years old in good health and CMV-seropositive. This sequence joins TRBV19 and TRBJ1-5; D ambiguous. The specimen sequenced was PBMCs. CDR3 sequence (DNA): TGTGCCAGTAGTATGAGGCTGTTTGTCGATCAGCCCCAGCATTTT. Its protein is CASSMRLFVDQPQHF.